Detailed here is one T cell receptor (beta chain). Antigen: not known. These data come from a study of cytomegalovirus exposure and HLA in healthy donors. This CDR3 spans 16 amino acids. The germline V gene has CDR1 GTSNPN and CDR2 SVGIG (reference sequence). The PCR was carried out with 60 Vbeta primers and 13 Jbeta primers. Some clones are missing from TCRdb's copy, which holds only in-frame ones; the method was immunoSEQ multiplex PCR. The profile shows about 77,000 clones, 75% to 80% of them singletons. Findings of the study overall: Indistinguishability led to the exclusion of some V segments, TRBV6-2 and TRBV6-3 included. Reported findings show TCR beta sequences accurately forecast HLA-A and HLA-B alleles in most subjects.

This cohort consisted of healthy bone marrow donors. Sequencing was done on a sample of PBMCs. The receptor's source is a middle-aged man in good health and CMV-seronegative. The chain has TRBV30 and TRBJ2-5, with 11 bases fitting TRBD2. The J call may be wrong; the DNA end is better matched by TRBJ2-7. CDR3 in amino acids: CAWSLAGGTYSYEQYF. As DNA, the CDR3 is TGTGCCTGGAGTCTAGCGGGAGGTACCTACTCCTACGAGCAGTACTTC.